One T cell receptor beta chain is described in this entry. Its specificity is unknown. Researchers built TCR beta cDNA using 5'RACE template switching with UMIs. TCRdb re-called the 5' RACE reads and catalogs CDR3 proteins one per entry, DNA excluded. The sample features roughly 430,000 distinct CDR3 sequences, with 7.3% in its top ten. This specimen comes from a study of T cells expressing NK-cell markers. Study summary: Source material for TCR beta repertoires consisted of sorted CD3+CD56+NKG2C+, CD3+CD56+NKG2C- and CD3+CD56-NKG2C+ T cells.

This CDR3 is 15 amino acids long. Study results and caveats: Expanded NKG2C+ T cell clones had unclear HCMV specificity. Dominant NKG2C+ clonotype frequencies of roughly 1.0-7.0% of CD8+ T cells were measured in over five donors.

The material sequenced was blood T cells: a sorted CD56 or NKG2C T cell subset, CD4+ or CD8+ T cells, or bulk PBMC T cells (not recorded which). This TCR was recovered from a woman between 18 and 70 years old in good health. This chain uses TRBV12-3 or TRBV12-4 with TRBJ1-3; no DNA is available, so the TRBD1 call from TCRdb remains unchecked. The CDR3 loop is CASSLVGTAGNTIYF.